The source of this T cell receptor (beta chain) is a study of blood T cells in healthy people across ages. With a J-beta primer mix and a sample-barcoded 5' primer, a second PCR ran about 6 to 11 cycles. TCRdb itself ran the 5' RACE reads through MiXCR, one entry per CDR3 protein. The sample has more than 550,000 distinct CDR3 sequences; about 20% are singletons. A note on this clonotype: At one of its ends the junction is not consistent with the germline gene, which may arise from a read error.

This CDR3 is built from 17 residues. The clonotype originates from a man between 65 and 85 years old in good health. The V and J genes are TRBV12-3 or TRBV12-4 and TRBJ1-2, with D unclear. The sequencing input was blood. Here the CDR3 DNA reads TGTGCCAGCAGTCTCCGAATTATCGTGACTTCTAACCATGGCTACACCTTC. Protein: CASSLRIIVTSNHGYTF.